What follows is one T cell receptor (beta chain) and its context. The data stem from a study of blood T cell repertoires in COVID-19. Turning to the study itself: PBMCs, B-cell-depleted T cells, or T cells provided the cDNA or gDNA that made up the material.

The germline gives CDR1 LGHDT, CDR2 YNNKEL (reference sequence). The germline V and J ends were trimmed by 4 bases and 11 bases, with 15 bases remaining between them. The CDR3 runs to 14 residues. The repertoire was sequenced with immunoSEQ multiplex PCR; TCRdb's copy has only in-frame clones and lacks some. The sample consists of approximately 490,000 clones, 80% to 90% of them appearing once. Cohort 3 donors were reported recovered after two negative PCRs, clearance, or symptom resolution. The source material was PBMCs or T cells enriched from blood (not recorded which). This chain links TRBV3-1 (or the pseudogene TRBV3-2) with TRBJ1-6; D unresolved. The clonotype was recovered from a woman between 55 and 75 years old who had recovered from COVID-19. The CDR3, as DNA: TGTGCCAGCAGCCCAACGACAAAGGGAGCACCCCTCCACTTT. Translation: CASSPTTKGAPLHF.